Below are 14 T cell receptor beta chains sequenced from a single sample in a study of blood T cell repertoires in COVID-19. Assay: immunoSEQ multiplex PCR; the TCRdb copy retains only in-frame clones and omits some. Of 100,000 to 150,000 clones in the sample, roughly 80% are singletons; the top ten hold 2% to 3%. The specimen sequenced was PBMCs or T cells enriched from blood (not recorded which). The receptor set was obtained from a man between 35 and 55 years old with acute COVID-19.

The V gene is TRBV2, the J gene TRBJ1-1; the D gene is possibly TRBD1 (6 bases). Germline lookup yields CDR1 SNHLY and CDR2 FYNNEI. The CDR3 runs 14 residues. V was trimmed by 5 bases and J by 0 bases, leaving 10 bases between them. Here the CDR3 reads CASSNRDVNTEAFF. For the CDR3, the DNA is TGTGCCAGCAGTAACAGGGACGTGAACACTGAAGCTTTCTTT.

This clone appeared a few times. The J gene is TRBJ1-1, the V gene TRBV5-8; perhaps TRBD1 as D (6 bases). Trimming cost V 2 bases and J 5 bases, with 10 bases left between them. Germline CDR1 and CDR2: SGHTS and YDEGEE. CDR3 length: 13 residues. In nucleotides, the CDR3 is TGTGCCAGCAGCTTCCAGGGACAAACTGAAGCTTTCTTT. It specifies CASSFQGQTEAFF. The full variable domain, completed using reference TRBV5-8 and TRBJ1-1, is EAGVTQSPTHLIKTRGQQATLRCSPISGHTSVYWYQQALGLGLQFLLWYDEGEERNRGNFPPRFSGRQFPNYSSELNVNALELEDSALYLCASSFQGQTEAFFGQGTRLTVV.

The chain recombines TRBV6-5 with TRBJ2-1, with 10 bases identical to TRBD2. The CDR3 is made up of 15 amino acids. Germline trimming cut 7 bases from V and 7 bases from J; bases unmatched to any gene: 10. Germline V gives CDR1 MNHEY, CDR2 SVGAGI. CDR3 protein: CASTSLAGARNEQFF. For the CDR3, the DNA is TGTGCCAGCACCTCCCTAGCGGGAGCTCGTAATGAGCAGTTCTTC.

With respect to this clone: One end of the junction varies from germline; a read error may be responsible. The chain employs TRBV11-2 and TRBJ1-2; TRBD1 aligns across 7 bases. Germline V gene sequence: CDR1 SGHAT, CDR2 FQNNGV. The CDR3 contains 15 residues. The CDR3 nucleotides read TGTGCCAGCAGCCAGGGACAGCCGTCTCGTTATGGCCACACCTTC. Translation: CASSQGQPSRYGHTF. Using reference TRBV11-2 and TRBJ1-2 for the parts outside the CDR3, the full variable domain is EAGVAQSPRYKIIEKRQSVAFWCNPISGHATLYWYQQILGQGPKLLIQFQNNGVVDDSQLPKDRFSAERLKGVDSTLKIQPAKLEDSAVYLCASSQGQPSRYGHTFGSGTRLTVV.

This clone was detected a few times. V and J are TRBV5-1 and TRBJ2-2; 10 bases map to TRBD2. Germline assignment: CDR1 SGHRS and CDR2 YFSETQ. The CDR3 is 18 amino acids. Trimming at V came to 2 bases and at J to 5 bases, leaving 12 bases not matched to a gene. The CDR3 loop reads CASSLKGLAGERTGELFF. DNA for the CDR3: TGCGCCAGCAGCTTAAAGGGGCTAGCGGGAGAAAGGACCGGGGAGCTGTTTTTT. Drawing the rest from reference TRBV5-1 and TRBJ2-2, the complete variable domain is KAGVTQTPRYLIKTRGQQVTLSCSPISGHRSVSWYQQTPGQGLQFLFEYFSETQRNKGNFPGRFSGRQFSNSRSEMNVSTLELGDSALYLCASSLKGLAGERTGELFFGEGSRLTVL.

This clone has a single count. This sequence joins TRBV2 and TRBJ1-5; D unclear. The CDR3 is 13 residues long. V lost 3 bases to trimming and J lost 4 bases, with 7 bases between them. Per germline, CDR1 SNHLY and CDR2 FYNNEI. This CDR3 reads CASSDDINQPQHF. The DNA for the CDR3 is TGTGCCAGCAGTGATGACATTAATCAGCCCCAGCATTTT.

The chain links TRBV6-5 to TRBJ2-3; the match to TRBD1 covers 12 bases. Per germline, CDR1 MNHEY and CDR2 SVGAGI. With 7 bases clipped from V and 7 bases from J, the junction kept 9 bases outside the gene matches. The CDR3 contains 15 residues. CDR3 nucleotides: TGTGCCAGCATAGTAGGGACAGGGGGCGAGAATACGCAGTATTTT. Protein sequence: CASIVGTGGENTQYF.

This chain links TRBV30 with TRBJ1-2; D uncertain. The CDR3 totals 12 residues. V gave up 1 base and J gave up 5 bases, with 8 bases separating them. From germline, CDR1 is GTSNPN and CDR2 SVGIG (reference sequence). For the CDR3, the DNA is TGTGCCTGGAGTGACGGAGGGTATGGCTACACCTTC. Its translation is CAWSDGGYGYTF.

The CDR3, as DNA: TGTGCCAGCAGCTTGGATCTATCCCTGAGCACAGATACGCAGTATTTT. This encodes CASSLDLSLSTDTQYF. This chain connects TRBV5-6 to TRBJ2-3; D is undetermined. The germline gives CDR1 SGHDT, CDR2 YYEEEE. V dropped 0 bases and J dropped 0 bases, with 11 bases sitting between them. The CDR3 spans 16 residues.

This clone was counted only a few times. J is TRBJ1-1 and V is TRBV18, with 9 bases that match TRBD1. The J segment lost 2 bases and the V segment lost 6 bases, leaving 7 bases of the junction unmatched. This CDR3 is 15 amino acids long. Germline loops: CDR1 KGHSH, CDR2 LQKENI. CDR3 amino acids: CASSIETGGNTEAFF. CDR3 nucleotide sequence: TGTGCCAGCTCCATTGAGACAGGGGGAAACACTGAAGCTTTCTTT.

In nucleotides, the CDR3 is TGTGCCAGCAGAAAACTGGGGGCGGGCAATCAGCCCCAGCATTTT. This codes for CASRKLGAGNQPQHF. This sequence joins TRBV6-5 and TRBJ1-5; perhaps TRBD1 as D (6 bases). The CDR3 has 15 amino acids. With 6 bases removed from V and 2 bases from J, the gap between germline ends came to 14 bases. The germline V gene encodes CDR1 MNHEY and CDR2 SVGAGI.

Here the CDR3 DNA reads TGTGCCAGCAGCCGGCCGGGACTAGAGGGGGAGACCCAGTACTTC. Translating gives CASSRPGLEGETQYF. The rearrangement joins TRBV4-2 to TRBJ2-5; 8 bases align to TRBD2. This CDR3 has 15 amino acids. CDR1 and CDR2 (germline): LGHNA, YNFKEQ. With V trimmed by 4 bases and J by 5 bases, 9 bases remained unmatched.

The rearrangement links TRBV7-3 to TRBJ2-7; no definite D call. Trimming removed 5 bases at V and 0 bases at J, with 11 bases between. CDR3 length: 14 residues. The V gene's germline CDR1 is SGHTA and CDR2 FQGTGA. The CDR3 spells CASSPASSSYEQYF. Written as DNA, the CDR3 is TGTGCCAGCAGCCCCGCGAGTAGCTCCTACGAGCAGTACTTC.

CDR3 in DNA: TGTGCCATCAGTAGGGACAGGGAAGGGTACACTGAAGCTTTCTTT. Residues: CAISRDREGYTEAFF. This sequence joins TRBV10-3 and TRBJ1-1; the match to TRBD1 covers 9 bases. This CDR3 comprises 15 residues. Germline CDR1 ENHRY, CDR2 SYGVKD. V lost 5 bases to trimming and J lost 3 bases; unmatched junction nucleotides: 7.